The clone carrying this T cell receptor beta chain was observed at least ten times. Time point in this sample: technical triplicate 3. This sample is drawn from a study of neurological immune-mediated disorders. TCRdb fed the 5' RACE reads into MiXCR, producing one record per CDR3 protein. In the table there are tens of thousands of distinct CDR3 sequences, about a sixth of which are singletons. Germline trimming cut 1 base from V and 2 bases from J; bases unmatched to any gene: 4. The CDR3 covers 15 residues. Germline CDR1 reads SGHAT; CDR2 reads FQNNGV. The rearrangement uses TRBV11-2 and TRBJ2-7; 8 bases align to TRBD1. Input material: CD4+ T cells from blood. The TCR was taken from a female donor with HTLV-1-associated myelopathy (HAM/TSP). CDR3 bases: TGTGCCAGCAGCTTAGGACAGGGGAAGGCCTACGAGCAGTACTTC. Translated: CASSLGQGKAYEQYF. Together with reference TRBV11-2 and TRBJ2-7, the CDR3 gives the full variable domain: EAGVAQSPRYKIIEKRQSVAFWCNPISGHATLYWYQQILGQGPKLLIQFQNNGVVDDSQLPKDRFSAERLKGVDSTLKIQPAKLEDSAVYLCASSLGQGKAYEQYFGPGTRLTVT.